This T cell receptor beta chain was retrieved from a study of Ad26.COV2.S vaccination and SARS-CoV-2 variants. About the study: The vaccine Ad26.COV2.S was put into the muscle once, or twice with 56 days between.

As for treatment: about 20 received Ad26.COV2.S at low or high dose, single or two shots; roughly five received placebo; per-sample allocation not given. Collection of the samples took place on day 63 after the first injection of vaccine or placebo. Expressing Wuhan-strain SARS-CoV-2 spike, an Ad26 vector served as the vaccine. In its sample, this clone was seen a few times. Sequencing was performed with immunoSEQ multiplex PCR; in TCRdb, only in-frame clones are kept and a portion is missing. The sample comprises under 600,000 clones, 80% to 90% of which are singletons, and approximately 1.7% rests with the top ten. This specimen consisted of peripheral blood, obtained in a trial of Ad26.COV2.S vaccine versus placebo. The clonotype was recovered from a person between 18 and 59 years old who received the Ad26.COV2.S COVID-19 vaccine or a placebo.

The CDR3 loop reads CASSFGGGSYEQYF. CDR3 nucleotides: TGTGCCAGCAGTTTCGGGGGAGGGTCCTACGAGCAGTACTTC. J is TRBJ2-7 and V is TRBV28, with 7 bases aligning to TRBD2. Per the germline V gene, CDR1 is MDHEN and CDR2 is SYDVKM. The CDR3 has 14 amino acids. The V segment lost 3 bases and the J segment 1 base; nucleotides outside the gene matches: 3.